The next 19 T cell receptor beta chains were all read from a single sample in a study of cytomegalovirus exposure and HLA in healthy donors. It was with 60 Vbeta and 13 Jbeta primers that the PCR ran. Sequenced by immunoSEQ multiplex PCR; TCRdb stores in-frame clones only, minus some. This sample has 100,000 or so clones, with approximately 85% found just once. The sequenced material came from PBMCs. The origin of the receptors is a man aged 30 to 39 in good health and CMV-seronegative.

The rearrangement uses TRBV30 and TRBJ2-1; D might be TRBD2 (6 bases). CDR1 is GTSNPN and CDR2 is SVGIG in the germline V gene (reference sequence). Trimming cost V 1 base and J 0 bases, with 13 bases left between them. This CDR3 contains 16 residues. The CDR3 coding sequence is TGTGCCTGGAGTGCGCCGGGGGTTAGCTCCTACAATGAGCAGTTCTTC. The encoded protein is CAWSAPGVSSYNEQFF.

The chain combines TRBV6-5 with TRBJ1-1, with a weak D call TRBD1 (6 bases). This CDR3 has 15 residues. Germline V CDR1 and CDR2: MNHEY, SVGAGI. The V end was cut by 2 bases, the J end by 6 bases, with 16 bases between. The DNA for the CDR3 is TGTGCCAGCAGTTACGAAACAGGGTACGAATCTGAAGCTTTCTTT. Translating gives CASSYETGYESEAFF.

This clone turned up a few times. This chain connects TRBV5-1 to TRBJ2-2, with TRBD1 matching 12 bases. Germline V gene data show CDR1 as SGHRS and CDR2 as YFSETQ. The V segment lost 4 bases and the J segment 5 bases; nucleotides outside the gene matches: 6. The CDR3 is made up of 16 amino acids. CDR3 sequence (DNA): TGCGCCAGCAGCGTGGGACAGGGGGCTTCGACCGGGGAGCTGTTTTTT. This codes for CASSVGQGASTGELFF.

The chain joins TRBV4-1 to TRBJ2-3; a weak D match, TRBD2 (5 bases). Germline V gene lookup returns CDR1 MGHRA and CDR2 YSYEKL. V lost 3 bases and J lost 0, with 13 bases in between. This CDR3 region has 16 residues. CDR3 residues: CASSHARWESTDTQYF. The CDR3 region has the DNA TGCGCCAGCAGCCATGCCCGGTGGGAGAGCACAGATACGCAGTATTTT.

The chain links TRBV13 to TRBJ2-6; a possible D gene is TRBD2 (6 bases). The germline V gene has CDR1 PRHDT and CDR2 FYEKMQ (reference sequence). CDR3 length: 16 residues. V lost 3 bases and J 4 bases, leaving 13 bases between the germline ends. In DNA, the CDR3 is TGTGCCAGCAGCTTGCGGGGACTGGGGGGGGCCAACGTCCTGACTTTC. Translating it yields CASSLRGLGGANVLTF.

V gene TRBV6-6 combines with J gene TRBJ2-1; TRBD1 matches at 7 bases. V trimming: 2 bases; J trimming: 3 bases; junction bases outside the gene matches: 4. From germline, CDR1 is MNHNY and CDR2 SVGAGI (reference sequence). The CDR3 totals 15 residues. CDR3 residues: CASSYPGQVYNEQFF. CDR3 DNA: TGTGCCAGCAGTTACCCCGGACAGGTCTACAATGAGCAGTTCTTC.

The J gene is TRBJ1-1, the V gene TRBV5-1; TRBD1 matches 8 bases. The V gene's germline CDR1 is SGHRS and CDR2 YFSETQ. Trimming cost V 2 bases and J 9 bases; bases outside gene matches: 12. CDR3 length: 15 residues. Here the CDR3 reads CASSFSSGQGAKAFF. The DNA for the CDR3 is TGCGCCAGCAGCTTCTCCTCGGGGCAGGGGGCGAAAGCTTTCTTT. Supplemented by reference TRBV5-1 and TRBJ1-1, the full variable domain reads KAGVTQTPRYLIKTRGQQVTLSCSPISGHRSVSWYQQTPGQGLQFLFEYFSETQRNKGNFPGRFSGRQFSNSRSEMNVSTLELGDSALYLCASSFSSGQGAKAFFGQGTRLTVV.

The CDR3 coding sequence is TGCAGCGTTGAAGCGTCGAGAGGGAACGAGCAGTACTTC. Amino acid sequence: CSVEASRGNEQYF. The gene calls are TRBV29-1 and TRBJ2-5; weak D call: TRBD2 (5 bases). The assigned J gene may be wrong: the sequence end matches TRBJ2-7 better. The CDR3 totals 13 residues. Per germline, CDR1 SQVTM and CDR2 ANQGSEA.

The chain links TRBV30 to TRBJ1-6; TRBD1 is a possible D gene (6 bases). Trimming pared 2 bases from V and 8 bases from J, leaving 7 bases between. Germline lookup yields CDR1 GTSNPN and CDR2 SVGIG (reference sequence). The length of the CDR3 is 12 residues. DNA of the CDR3: TGTGCCTGGAGTAGGGGGTATTCACCCCTCCACTTT. As protein: CAWSRGYSPLHF.

This clone came up a few times. This chain connects TRBV7-2 to TRBJ2-5; no definite D call. Looked up from germline, CDR1 is SGHTA and CDR2 is FQGNSA. Trimming pared 5 bases from V and 5 bases from J, leaving 12 bases between. The CDR3 is 13 residues long. The CDR3 protein is CASSQGPGETQYF. CDR3 DNA sequence: TGTGCCAGCAGCCAAGGTCCCGGGGAGACCCAGTACTTC.

V gene TRBV7-9 combines with J gene TRBJ2-7; 9 bases fit TRBD1. V lost 7 bases and J lost 9; bases outside the gene matches: 19. CDR1 SEHNR and CDR2 FQNEAQ come from the germline V gene (reference sequence). This CDR3 has 16 residues. The CDR3, as DNA: TGTGCCAGCACCTCTTCCGTCGGGGACAGGGCTTGGGGGCAGTACTTC. Protein sequence: CASTSSVGDRAWGQYF.

The V gene is TRBV7-8, the J gene TRBJ2-1, with a possible D match to TRBD2 (6 bases). Germline lookup yields CDR1 SGHVS and CDR2 FQNEAQ. Trimming removed 6 bases from V and 8 bases from J, with 20 bases in between. CDR3 length: 15 amino acids. The CDR3 is CASSPWRATGDEQFF. CDR3 nucleotide sequence: TGTGCCAGCAGTCCCTGGCGGGCCACGGGGGATGAGCAGTTCTTC.

This chain links TRBV7-9 with TRBJ2-3; D is unresolved. The CDR3 has 13 amino acids. The germline V and J ends were trimmed by 4 bases and 6 bases, with 11 bases remaining between them. Germline-derived CDR1 and CDR2 are SEHNR and FQNEAQ (reference sequence). CDR3 in DNA: TGTGCCAGCAGCTCGCCCGGTGTGGATACGCAGTATTTT. Translated: CASSSPGVDTQYF.

The rearrangement links TRBV7-8 to TRBJ1-2; 9 nucleotides align to TRBD1. Germline V lookup: CDR1 SGHVS, CDR2 FQNEAQ. The CDR3 contains 16 residues. J was trimmed by 6 bases and V by 5 bases; bases with no gene match: 13. The DNA for the CDR3 is TGTGCCAGCAGCCCTCACCGGGACAGGGCTTGGAATGGCTACACCTTC. Encoded protein: CASSPHRDRAWNGYTF.

The chain uses TRBV7-6 and TRBJ2-5, with D possibly matching TRBD1 (6 bases). Germline V gives CDR1 SGHVS, CDR2 FNYEAQ. The CDR3 contains 14 residues. Trimming left V 3 bases short and J 3 bases short, with 11 bases between. The chain's CDR3 is CASSLRQVEETQYF. CDR3 DNA: TGTGCCAGCAGCTTGAGACAGGTGGAAGAGACCCAGTACTTC.

This chain joins TRBV5-1 and TRBJ1-4; 8 bases agree with TRBD1. From germline, CDR1 is SGHRS and CDR2 YFSETQ. With 0 bases clipped from V and 0 bases from J, the junction kept 7 bases outside the gene matches. CDR3 length equals 18 residues. The CDR3 sequence is CASSLGGSGGPTNEKLFF. The CDR3 bases are TGCGCCAGCAGCTTGGGAGGTTCAGGGGGCCCAACTAATGAAAAACTGTTTTTT. Filled out from reference TRBV5-1 and TRBJ1-4, the complete variable domain reads KAGVTQTPRYLIKTRGQQVTLSCSPISGHRSVSWYQQTPGQGLQFLFEYFSETQRNKGNFPGRFSGRQFSNSRSEMNVSTLELGDSALYLCASSLGGSGGPTNEKLFFGSGTQLSVL.

The chain is built from TRBV28 and TRBJ2-2; 9 bases are shared with TRBD2. V lost 1 base and J lost 1; bases outside the gene matches: 4. The CDR3 loop spans 17 amino acids. Germline values: CDR1 MDHEN, CDR2 SYDVKM. The CDR3 sequence: CASSLLVAGVNTGELFF. The CDR3 DNA is TGTGCCAGCAGTTTATTGGTAGCGGGGGTGAACACCGGGGAGCTGTTTTTT.

The chain carries TRBV2 and TRBJ2-2, with D maybe TRBD2 (5 bases). The germline V gene encodes CDR1 SNHLY and CDR2 FYNNEI. This CDR3 has 14 amino acids. V was shortened by 4 bases and J by 5 bases, with 11 bases between the two germline ends. CDR3 in amino acids: CASSGGLNTGELFF. DNA for the CDR3: TGTGCCAGCAGTGGCGGGTTGAATACCGGGGAGCTGTTTTTT.

The chain carries TRBV30 and TRBJ2-1, with 10 nucleotides matching TRBD2. The CDR3 consists of 15 residues. With V trimmed by 0 bases and J by 7 bases, 6 bases remained unmatched. Germline V lookup: CDR1 GTSNPN, CDR2 SVGIG (reference sequence). The CDR3 reads CAWSVMGLALNEQFF. The DNA of the CDR3 is TGTGCCTGGAGTGTAATGGGACTAGCGTTAAATGAGCAGTTCTTC.